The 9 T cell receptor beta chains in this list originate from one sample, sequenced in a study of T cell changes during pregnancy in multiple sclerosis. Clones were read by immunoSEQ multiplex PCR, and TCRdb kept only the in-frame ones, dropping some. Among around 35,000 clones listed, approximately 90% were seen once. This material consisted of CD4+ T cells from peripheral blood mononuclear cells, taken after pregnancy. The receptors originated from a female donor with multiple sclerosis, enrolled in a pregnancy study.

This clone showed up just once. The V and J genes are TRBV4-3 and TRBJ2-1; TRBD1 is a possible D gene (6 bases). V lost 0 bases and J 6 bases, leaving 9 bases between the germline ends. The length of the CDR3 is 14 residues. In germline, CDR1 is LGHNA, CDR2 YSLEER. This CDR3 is CASSQDTGRNEQFF. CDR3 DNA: TGCGCCAGCAGCCAAGATACAGGGCGCAATGAGCAGTTCTTC.

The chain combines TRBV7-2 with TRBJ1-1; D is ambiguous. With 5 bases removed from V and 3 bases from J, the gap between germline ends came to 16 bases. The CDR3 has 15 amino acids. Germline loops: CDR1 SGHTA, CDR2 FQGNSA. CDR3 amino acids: CASSPAGQVDTEAFF. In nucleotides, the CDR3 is TGTGCCAGCAGCCCCGCTGGGCAGGTGGACACTGAAGCTTTCTTT.

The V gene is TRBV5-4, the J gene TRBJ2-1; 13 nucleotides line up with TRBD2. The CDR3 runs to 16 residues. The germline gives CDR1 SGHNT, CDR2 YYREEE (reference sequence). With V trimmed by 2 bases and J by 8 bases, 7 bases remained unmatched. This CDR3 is CASSFGLAGVEHEQFF. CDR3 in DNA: TGTGCCAGCAGCTTCGGACTAGCGGGAGTCGAGCATGAGCAGTTCTTC.

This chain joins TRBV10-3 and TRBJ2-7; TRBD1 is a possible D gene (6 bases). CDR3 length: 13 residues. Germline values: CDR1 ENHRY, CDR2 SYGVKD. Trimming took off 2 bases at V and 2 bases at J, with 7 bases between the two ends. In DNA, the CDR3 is TGTGCCATCAGTGAGGACAGGACCTACGAGCAGTACTTC. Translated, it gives CAISEDRTYEQYF.

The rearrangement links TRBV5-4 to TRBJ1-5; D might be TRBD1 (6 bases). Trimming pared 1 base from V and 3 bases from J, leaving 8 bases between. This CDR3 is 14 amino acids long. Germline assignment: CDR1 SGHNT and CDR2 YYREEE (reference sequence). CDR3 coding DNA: TGTGCCAGCAGCTTGACAGGGTCCAATCAGCCCCAGCATTTT. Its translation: CASSLTGSNQPQHF.

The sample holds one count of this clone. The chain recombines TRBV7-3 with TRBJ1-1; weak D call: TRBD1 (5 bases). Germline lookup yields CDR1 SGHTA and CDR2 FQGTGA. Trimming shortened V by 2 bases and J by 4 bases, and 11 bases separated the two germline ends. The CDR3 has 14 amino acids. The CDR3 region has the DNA TGTGCCAGCAGCTTAGGGGGGAGTGCCACTGAAGCTTTCTTT. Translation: CASSLGGSATEAFF.

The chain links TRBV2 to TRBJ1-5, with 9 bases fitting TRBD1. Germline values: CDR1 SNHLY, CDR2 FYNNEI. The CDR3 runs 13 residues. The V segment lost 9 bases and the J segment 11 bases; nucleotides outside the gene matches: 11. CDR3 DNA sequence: TGTGCCAGGGGCCGGGACAGGGAGGTGTCCCAGCATTTT. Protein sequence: CARGRDREVSQHF.

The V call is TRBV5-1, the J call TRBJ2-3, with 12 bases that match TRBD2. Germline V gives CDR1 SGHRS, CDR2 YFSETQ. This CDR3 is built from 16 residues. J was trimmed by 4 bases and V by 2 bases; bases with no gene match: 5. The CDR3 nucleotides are TGCGCCAGCAGCTTTCTAGCGGGGGGGCCCTCAGATACGCAGTATTTT. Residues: CASSFLAGGPSDTQYF.

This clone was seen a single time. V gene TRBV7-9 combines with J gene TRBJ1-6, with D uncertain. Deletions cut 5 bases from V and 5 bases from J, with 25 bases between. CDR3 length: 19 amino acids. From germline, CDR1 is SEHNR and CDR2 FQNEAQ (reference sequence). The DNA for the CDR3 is TGTGCCAGCAGCCCCAAACCCAAGGAGGGAAAGGCGAATAATTCACCCCTCCACTTT. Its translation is CASSPKPKEGKANNSPLHF.